The TCR beta chain described here comes from a study of cytomegalovirus exposure and HLA in healthy donors. Study-level results: Many donors carried some public TCRs, although rarity characterized most TCR sequences. The study listed roughly 160 cytomegalovirus-associated TCR beta chains.

Germline lookup yields CDR1 SGHVS and CDR2 FQNEAQ. The J segment lost 5 bases and the V segment lost 1 base, leaving 8 bases of the junction unmatched. The CDR3 consists of 16 residues. The table came from immunoSEQ multiplex PCR; TCRdb's copy has only in-frame clones and leaves some out. The sample gives over 150,000 clones, about 88% of which show up once; approximately 2.1% is in the top ten. Note on this clone: The antigen remains undetermined.

The V call is TRBV7-8, the J call TRBJ1-2; 9 bases align to TRBD1. The clonotype originates from a woman aged 18-29 years in good health and CMV-seronegative. Sequencing was done on a sample of PBMCs. CDR3 nucleotide sequence: TGTGCCAGCAGCTTAGTGGGACAGGGTAGGGAGTATGGCTACACCTTC. This gives the protein CASSLVGQGREYGYTF.